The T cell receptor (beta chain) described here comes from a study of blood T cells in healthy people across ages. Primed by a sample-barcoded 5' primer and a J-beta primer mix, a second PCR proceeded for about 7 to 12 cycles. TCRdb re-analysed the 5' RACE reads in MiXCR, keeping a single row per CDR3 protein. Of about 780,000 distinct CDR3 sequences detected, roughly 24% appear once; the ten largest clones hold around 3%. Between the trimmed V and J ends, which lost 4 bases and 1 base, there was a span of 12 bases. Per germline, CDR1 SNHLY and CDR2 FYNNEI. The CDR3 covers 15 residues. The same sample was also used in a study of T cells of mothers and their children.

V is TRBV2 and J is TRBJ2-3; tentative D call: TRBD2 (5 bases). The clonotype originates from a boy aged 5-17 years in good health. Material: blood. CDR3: CASSGLALGTDTQYF. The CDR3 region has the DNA TGTGCCAGCAGTGGGTTAGCGTTGGGCACAGATACGCAGTATTTT. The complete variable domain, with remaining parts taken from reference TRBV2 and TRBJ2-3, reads EPEVTQTPSHQVTQMGQEVILRCVPISNHLYFYWYRQILGQKVEFLVSFYNNEISEKSEIFDDQFSVERPDGSNFTLKIRSTKLEDSAMYFCASSGLALGTDTQYFGPGTRLTVL.